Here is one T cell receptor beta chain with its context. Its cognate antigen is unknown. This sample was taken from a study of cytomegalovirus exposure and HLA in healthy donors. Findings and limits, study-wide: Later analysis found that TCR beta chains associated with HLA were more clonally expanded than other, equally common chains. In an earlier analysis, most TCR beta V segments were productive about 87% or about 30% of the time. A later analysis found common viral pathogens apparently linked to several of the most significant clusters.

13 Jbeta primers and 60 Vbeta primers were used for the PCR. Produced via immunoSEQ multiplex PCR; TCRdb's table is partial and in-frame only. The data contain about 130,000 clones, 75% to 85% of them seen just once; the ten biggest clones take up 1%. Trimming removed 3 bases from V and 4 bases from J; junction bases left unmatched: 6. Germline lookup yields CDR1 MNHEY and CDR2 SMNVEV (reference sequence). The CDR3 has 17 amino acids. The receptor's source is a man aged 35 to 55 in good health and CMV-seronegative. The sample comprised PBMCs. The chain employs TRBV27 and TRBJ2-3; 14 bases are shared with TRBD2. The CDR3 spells CASSLTTSGRAPDTQYF. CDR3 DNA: TGTGCCAGCAGTTTGACGACTAGCGGGAGGGCTCCAGATACGCAGTATTTT.